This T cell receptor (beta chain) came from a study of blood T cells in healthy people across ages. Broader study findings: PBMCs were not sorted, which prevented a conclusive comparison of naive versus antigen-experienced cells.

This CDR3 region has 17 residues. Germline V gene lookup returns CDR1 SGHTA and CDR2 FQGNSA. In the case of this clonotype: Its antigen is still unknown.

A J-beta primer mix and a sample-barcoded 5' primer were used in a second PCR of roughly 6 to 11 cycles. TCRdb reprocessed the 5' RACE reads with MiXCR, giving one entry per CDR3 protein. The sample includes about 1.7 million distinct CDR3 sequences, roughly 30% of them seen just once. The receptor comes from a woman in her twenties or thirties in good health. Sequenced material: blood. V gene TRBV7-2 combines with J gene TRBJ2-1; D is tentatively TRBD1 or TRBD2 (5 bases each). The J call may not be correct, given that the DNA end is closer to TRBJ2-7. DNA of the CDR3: TGTGCCAGCGGCCCCCCCGTGGGGGAGCCAGCCTACAATGAGCAGTACTTC. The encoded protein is CASGPPVGEPAYNEQYF.